Presented here are 25 T cell receptor beta chains from one specimen sequenced in a study of T cells in narcolepsy. Clones were sequenced by immunoSEQ multiplex PCR, and TCRdb holds only the in-frame ones, with some missing. The sample yields about 41,000 clones, roughly 88% seen once. Sequenced sample: CD45RA- memory CD4+ T cells from PBMCs. The source of these receptors is a human donor with narcolepsy.

In the case of this clone: Germline is not matched at one junction end, which may reflect a read error. The rearrangement uses TRBV5-4 and TRBJ1-1; D not certain. The length of the CDR3 is 13 residues. Germline V gene sequence: CDR1 SGHNT, CDR2 YYREEE (reference sequence). In nucleotides, the CDR3 is TGTGCCAGCAGCGAAACAGTGAACGCTGAAGCTTTCTTT. This translates into CASSETVNAEAFF. Complete variable domain (other parts from reference TRBV5-4 and TRBJ1-1): ETGVTQSPTHLIKTRGQQVTLRCSSQSGHNTVSWYQQALGQGPQFIFQYYREEENGRGNFPPRFSGLQFPNYSSELNVNALELDDSALYLCASSETVNAEAFFGQGTRLTVV.

The CDR3 coding sequence is TGCGCCAGCAGCCAAGATGGGGGTGGGAATGAAAAACTGTTTTTT. This encodes CASSQDGGGNEKLFF. This rearrangement joins TRBV4-1 to TRBJ1-4, with D maybe TRBD1 (5 bases). The CDR3 is made up of 15 amino acids. Germline CDR1 and CDR2: MGHRA and YSYEKL. V was pared by 0 bases and J by 5 bases, with 10 bases between.

CDR3: CASSSNRGVTEKLFF. CDR3 DNA: TGTGCCAGCTCATCGAACAGGGGGGTAACTGAAAAACTGTTTTTT. V usage is TRBV18 and J usage is TRBJ1-4; 8 positions match TRBD1. The CDR3 is 15 residues long. Unmatched junction bases numbered 9, after V lost 5 bases and J lost 7 bases. From germline, CDR1 is KGHSH and CDR2 LQKENI.

The chain uses TRBV7-2 and TRBJ2-6; D may be TRBD1 or TRBD2 (6 bases each). Germline V gives CDR1 SGHTA, CDR2 FQGNSA. This CDR3 is 18 amino acids long. Trimming cost V 1 base and J 0 bases, with 13 bases left between them. The CDR3 DNA is TGTGCCAGCAGCTTAGGATGGGGGGCGGGCTCTGGGGCCAACGTCCTGACTTTC. Translated: CASSLGWGAGSGANVLTF.

The chain is built from TRBV19 and TRBJ1-2; the D gene is possibly TRBD1 (5 bases). Germline CDR1 and CDR2: LNHDA and SQIVND (reference sequence). Trimming stripped 1 base from V and 8 bases from J, with 14 bases between. The CDR3 totals 14 residues. CDR3 loop: CASSIALDRGGYTF. The CDR3 DNA reads TGTGCCAGTAGTATAGCCCTGGACCGGGGCGGCTACACCTTC. Full variable domain (missing parts from reference TRBV19 and TRBJ1-2): DGGITQSPKYLFRKEGQNVTLSCEQNLNHDAMYWYRQDPGQGLRLIYYSQIVNDFQKGDIAEGYSVSREKKESFPLTVTSAQKNPTAFYLCASSIALDRGGYTFGSGTRLTVV.

The chain couples TRBV5-1 to TRBJ1-1; possible D gene TRBD1, 5 bases. The germline V gene encodes CDR1 SGHRS and CDR2 YFSETQ. The CDR3 is 14 residues long. Trimming took off 6 bases at V and 4 bases at J, with 16 bases between the two ends. The CDR3 nucleotides read TGCGCCAGCACCCCTGATCAGGGAGGCACTGAAGCTTTCTTT. Encoded protein: CASTPDQGGTEAFF.

CDR3 amino acids: CASTPEMRGNGYTF. In DNA form, the CDR3 reads TGTGCCAGCACACCGGAGATGCGAGGAAATGGCTACACCTTC. The genes are TRBV2 and TRBJ1-2; D uncertain. The ends were cut back, 7 bases at V and 6 bases at J, with 18 bases in the middle. CDR3 size: 14 residues. Germline values: CDR1 SNHLY, CDR2 FYNNEI.

This clone was seen a few times. The V and J genes are TRBV6-1 and TRBJ1-1; perhaps TRBD1 as D (6 bases). The CDR3 extends over 16 amino acids. V lost 2 bases and J 4 bases, leaving 17 bases between the germline ends. The germline V gene encodes CDR1 MNHNS and CDR2 SASEGT. The CDR3 nucleotides read TGTGCCAGCAGTGAACTTTCAACAGGGTTTGGCACTGAAGCTTTCTTT. Translating it yields CASSELSTGFGTEAFF.

The sample holds one count of this clone. V usage is TRBV11-2 and J usage is TRBJ1-3; a possible D gene is TRBD1 (5 bases). Germline CDR1 and CDR2: SGHAT and FQNNGV. The length of the CDR3 is 15 residues. Trimming stripped 0 bases from V and 5 bases from J, with 11 bases between. The CDR3 bases are TGTGCCAGCAGCTTAGATGGGGCAGAAAGAAACACCATATATTTT. Residues: CASSLDGAERNTIYF.

The V and J genes are TRBV25-1 and TRBJ2-2; D perhaps matches TRBD1 (6 bases). Trimming pared 7 bases from V and 0 bases from J, leaving 9 bases between. Per germline, CDR1 MGHDK and CDR2 SYGVNS. CDR3 length equals 14 residues. CDR3 sequence (DNA): TGTGCCAGCATGGGACACACGAACACCGGGGAGCTGTTTTTT. Amino acids: CASMGHTNTGELFF.

The V call is TRBV5-1, the J call TRBJ1-1; D gene ambiguous. Germline CDR1 reads SGHRS; CDR2 reads YFSETQ. The CDR3 runs 13 residues. Trimming cost V 0 bases and J 8 bases, with 11 bases left between them. In nucleotides, the CDR3 is TGCGCCAGCAGCTTGGAGGGCAGCGGGGAAGCTTTCTTT. This codes for CASSLEGSGEAFF.

The chain uses TRBV6-6 and TRBJ2-3; TRBD2 matches at 7 bases. Germline trimming cut 3 bases from V and 1 base from J; bases unmatched to any gene: 4. The CDR3 spans 15 residues. Germline V gives CDR1 MNHNY, CDR2 SVGAGI (reference sequence). The CDR3 nucleotides read TGTGCCAGCAGTTATGGGAGGGGAGGCACAGATACGCAGTATTTT. This gives the protein CASSYGRGGTDTQYF.

The rearrangement joins TRBV30 to TRBJ1-5; D is undetermined. Germline V gene sequence: CDR1 GTSNPN, CDR2 SVGIG (reference sequence). This CDR3 has 13 amino acids. The V end lost 1 base, the J end lost 3 bases, and 7 bases lay between the germline ends. The CDR3 bases are TGTGCCTGGAGTGCCCAGATCAATCAGCCCCAGCATTTT. Protein: CAWSAQINQPQHF.

The chain uses TRBV5-1 and TRBJ2-5; 7 positions agree with TRBD1. This CDR3 spans 13 amino acids. V shed 5 bases and J 4 bases; nucleotides not matched to a gene: 5. Germline V CDR1 and CDR2: SGHRS, YFSETQ. Here the CDR3 reads CASSTGDLETQYF. The CDR3 nucleotides are TGCGCCAGCAGTACAGGGGATCTAGAGACCCAGTACTTC.

This rearrangement joins TRBV29-1 to TRBJ2-5; 8 bases are a match to TRBD2. The end of the DNA fits TRBJ2-7 better, so the J call may be wrong. Germline CDR1 is SQVTM and CDR2 is ANQGSEA. This CDR3 region has 14 residues. In DNA, the CDR3 is TGCAGCGTTGCGGGACGGGGGGGATACTACGAGCAGTACTTC. Translating gives CSVAGRGGYYEQYF.

Written as DNA, the CDR3 is TGTGCCAGCACCAACATCCTCAGGGTTGGGAACACTGAAGCTTTCTTT. It is translated as CASTNILRVGNTEAFF. This chain connects TRBV2 to TRBJ1-1, with TRBD1 as a possible D gene (5 bases). V lost 7 bases and J lost 1, with 19 bases in between. Germline V CDR1 and CDR2: SNHLY, FYNNEI. CDR3 size: 16 residues.

The rearrangement joins TRBV28 to TRBJ1-6; TRBD1 matches at 8 bases. Per germline, CDR1 MDHEN and CDR2 SYDVKM. This CDR3 region has 16 residues. V lost 4 bases to trimming and J lost 0 bases; unmatched junction nucleotides: 2. CDR3 sequence: CASSWTGSSYNSPLHF. Here the CDR3 DNA reads TGTGCCAGCAGTTGGACAGGGAGCTCCTATAATTCACCCCTCCACTTT.

V gene TRBV29-1 combines with J gene TRBJ2-7; D may correspond to TRBD1 or TRBD2 (5 bases each). The J call may be in error: the DNA end matches TRBJ2-5 better. This CDR3 spans 13 amino acids. Germline CDR1 SQVTM, CDR2 ANQGSEA. The CDR3 DNA reads as TGCAGCGTCGCAGGGACCGAAGGGGAGACCCAGTACTTC. Its protein is CSVAGTEGETQYF.

J is TRBJ2-3 and V is TRBV5-4, with 8 nucleotides matching TRBD2. Germline CDR1 and CDR2: SGHNT and YYREEE (reference sequence). The CDR3 extends over 15 amino acids. V dropped 3 bases and J dropped 2; count of bases not matched to a gene: 5. The CDR3 sequence is CASSSGGSSTDTQYF. Here the CDR3 DNA reads TGTGCCAGCAGCTCGGGGGGGTCCTCCACAGATACGCAGTATTTT.

The gene calls are TRBV27 and TRBJ2-3; 15 nucleotides agree with TRBD2. The length of the CDR3 is 16 residues. V shed 3 bases and J 3 bases; nucleotides not matched to a gene: 1. Germline V gene sequence: CDR1 MNHEY, CDR2 SMNVEV (reference sequence). Here the CDR3 DNA reads TGTGCCAGCAGTTTGGGGACTAGCGGGGGGACAGATACGCAGTATTTT. It translates to CASSLGTSGGTDTQYF.

The gene calls are TRBV28 and TRBJ2-2; TRBD1 might be the D (6 bases). With 5 bases removed from V and 1 base from J, the gap between germline ends came to 14 bases. Germline CDR1 is MDHEN and CDR2 is SYDVKM. The CDR3 runs to 16 residues. CDR3 DNA: TGTGCCAGCAGTCCACCGGGACACCAGAACACCGGGGAGCTGTTTTTT. This gives the protein CASSPPGHQNTGELFF.

In its sample, this clone was seen a few times. The J gene is TRBJ1-1, the V gene TRBV9; no definite D call. Germline V gives CDR1 SGDLS, CDR2 YYNGEE. Trimming shortened V by 2 bases and J by 3 bases, and 8 bases separated the two germline ends. The CDR3 runs to 13 residues. Here the CDR3 DNA reads TGTGCCAGCAGCGTCGAGGGCGACACTGAAGCTTTCTTT. Its protein product is CASSVEGDTEAFF.

This chain links TRBV11-3 with TRBJ2-5; TRBD1 matches at 8 bases. J gave up 1 base and V 4 bases, and 11 bases lay outside the gene matches. The CDR3 sequence is 17 residues long. CDR1 and CDR2 (germline): SGHNT, YENEEA. The CDR3 DNA sequence: TGTGCCAGCAGCTCACGGAATGACAGGGGCCTCCAAGAGACCCAGTACTTC. Translated, it gives CASSSRNDRGLQETQYF. Full variable domain (rest looked up from reference TRBV11-3 and TRBJ2-5): EAGVVQSPRYKIIEKKQPVAFWCNPISGHNTLYWYLQNLGQGPELLIRYENEEAVDDSQLPKDRFSAERLKGVDSTLKIQPAELGDSAVYLCASSSRNDRGLQETQYFGPGTRLLVL.

The genes are TRBV30 and TRBJ1-2; 8 bases agree with TRBD1. After removal of 7 bases from V and 5 bases from J, the junction contained 9 bases not matched to a gene. The CDR3 consists of 13 residues. Germline V gene lookup returns CDR1 GTSNPN and CDR2 SVGIG (reference sequence). The CDR3 spells CAYQGADGYGYTF. CDR3 nucleotide sequence: TGTGCCTACCAGGGGGCAGATGGTTATGGCTACACCTTC.

This clone was observed once. This rearrangement joins TRBV7-2 to TRBJ2-7, with D perhaps TRBD2 (7 bases). The CDR3 is made up of 14 amino acids. The V gene's germline CDR1 is SGHTA and CDR2 FQGNSA. The V gene lost 0 bases and the J gene lost 5 bases, with 11 bases spanning the gap. The CDR3: CASSLAGGHDEQYF. The CDR3 nucleotides read TGTGCCAGCAGCTTAGCGGGGGGGCACGACGAGCAGTACTTC.